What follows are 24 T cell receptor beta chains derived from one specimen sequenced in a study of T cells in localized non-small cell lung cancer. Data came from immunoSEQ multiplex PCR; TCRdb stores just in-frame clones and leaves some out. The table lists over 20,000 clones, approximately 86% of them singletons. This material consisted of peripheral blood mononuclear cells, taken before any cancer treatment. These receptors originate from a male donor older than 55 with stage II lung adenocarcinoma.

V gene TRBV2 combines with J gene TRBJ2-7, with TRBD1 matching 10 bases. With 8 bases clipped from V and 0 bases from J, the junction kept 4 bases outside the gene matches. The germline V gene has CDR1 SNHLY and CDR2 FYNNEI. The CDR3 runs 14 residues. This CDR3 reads CASHGDRGSYEQYF. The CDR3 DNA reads TGTGCCAGCCATGGGGACAGGGGCTCCTACGAGCAGTACTTC.

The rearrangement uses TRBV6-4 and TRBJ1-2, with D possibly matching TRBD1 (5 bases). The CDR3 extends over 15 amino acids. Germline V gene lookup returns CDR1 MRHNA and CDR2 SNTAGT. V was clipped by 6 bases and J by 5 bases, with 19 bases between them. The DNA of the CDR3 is TGTGCCAGCAGGATAAGCCCGGGGGGAGCTTATGGCTACACCTTC. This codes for CASRISPGGAYGYTF.

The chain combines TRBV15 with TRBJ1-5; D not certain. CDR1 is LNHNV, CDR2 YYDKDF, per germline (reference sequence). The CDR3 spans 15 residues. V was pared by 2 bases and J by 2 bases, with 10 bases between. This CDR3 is CATSRMRGGNQPQHF. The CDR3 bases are TGTGCCACCAGCAGAATGCGGGGTGGCAATCAGCCCCAGCATTTT.

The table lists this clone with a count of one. CDR3 DNA sequence: TGCGCCAGCAGCTTGGTCCCTATAGCGGGAGGCACAGATACGCAGTATTTT. It yields the protein CASSLVPIAGGTDTQYF. The chain recombines TRBV5-1 with TRBJ2-3; 9 bases are shared with TRBD2. This CDR3 spans 17 amino acids. J gave up 1 base and V 0 bases, and 6 bases lay outside the gene matches. Germline values: CDR1 SGHRS, CDR2 YFSETQ.

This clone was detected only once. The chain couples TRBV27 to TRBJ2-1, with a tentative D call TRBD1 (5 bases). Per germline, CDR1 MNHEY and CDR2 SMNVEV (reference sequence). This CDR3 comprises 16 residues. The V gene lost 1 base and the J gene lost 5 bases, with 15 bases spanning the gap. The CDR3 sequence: CASSLFGQGRDNEQFF. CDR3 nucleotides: TGTGCCAGCAGTTTATTTGGTCAGGGAAGGGACAATGAGCAGTTCTTC.

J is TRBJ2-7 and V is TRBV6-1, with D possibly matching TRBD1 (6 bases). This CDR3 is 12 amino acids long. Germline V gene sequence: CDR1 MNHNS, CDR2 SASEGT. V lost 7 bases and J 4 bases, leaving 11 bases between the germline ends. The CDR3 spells CASTLQGYEQYF. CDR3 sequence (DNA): TGTGCCAGCACCTTACAGGGATACGAGCAGTACTTC.

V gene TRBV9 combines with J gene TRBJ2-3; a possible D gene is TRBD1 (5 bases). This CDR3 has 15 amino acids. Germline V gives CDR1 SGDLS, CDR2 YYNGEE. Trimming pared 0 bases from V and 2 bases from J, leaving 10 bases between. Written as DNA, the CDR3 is TGTGCCAGCAGCGTAGTGAAAGGGGACACAGATACGCAGTATTTT. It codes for CASSVVKGDTDTQYF.

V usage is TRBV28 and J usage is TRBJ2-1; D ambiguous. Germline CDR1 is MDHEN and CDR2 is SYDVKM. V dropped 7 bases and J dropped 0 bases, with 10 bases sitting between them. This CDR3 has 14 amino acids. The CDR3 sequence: CASTEPSSYNEQFF. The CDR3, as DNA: TGTGCCAGCACAGAGCCGTCCTCCTACAATGAGCAGTTCTTC. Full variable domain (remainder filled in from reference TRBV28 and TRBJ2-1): DVKVTQSSRYLVKRTGEKVFLECVQDMDHENMFWYRQDPGLGLRLIYFSYDVKMKEKGDIPEGYSVSREKKERFSLILESASTNQTSMYLCASTEPSSYNEQFFGPGTRLTVL.

CDR3 residues: CASGRAPTSTDTQYF. In nucleotides, the CDR3 is TGTGCCAGCGGTCGGGCCCCTACTAGCACAGATACGCAGTATTTT. The chain combines TRBV7-2 with TRBJ2-3, with D uncertain. The CDR3 consists of 15 residues. Trimming took 8 bases from V and 0 from J, leaving 15 bases between them. Germline lookup yields CDR1 SGHTA and CDR2 FQGNSA.

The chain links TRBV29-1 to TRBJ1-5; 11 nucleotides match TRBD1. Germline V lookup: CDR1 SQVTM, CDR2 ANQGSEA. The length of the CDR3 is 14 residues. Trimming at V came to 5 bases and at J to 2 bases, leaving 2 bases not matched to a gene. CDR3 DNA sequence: TGCAGCGTTAGGGACAGGGGGGGCAATCAGCCCCAGCATTTT. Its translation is CSVRDRGGNQPQHF.

The CDR3 nucleotides are TGTGCCAGCAGTCTCCCCCCCGAGCGGGGGACTAGCACAGATACGCAGTATTTT. It is translated as CASSLPPERGTSTDTQYF. V is TRBV27 and J is TRBJ2-3; the match to TRBD2 covers 8 bases. Per germline, CDR1 MNHEY and CDR2 SMNVEV (reference sequence). This CDR3 has 18 residues. V lost 5 bases, J lost 0 bases, and 13 bases stayed unmatched.

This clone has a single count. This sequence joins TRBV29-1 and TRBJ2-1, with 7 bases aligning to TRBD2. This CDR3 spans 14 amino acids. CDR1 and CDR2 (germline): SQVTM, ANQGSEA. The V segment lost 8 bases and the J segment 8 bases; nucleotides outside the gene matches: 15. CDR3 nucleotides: TGCAGCTCCCTGTTGGGAGGGCCGTTTTATGAGCAGTTCTTC. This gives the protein CSSLLGGPFYEQFF.

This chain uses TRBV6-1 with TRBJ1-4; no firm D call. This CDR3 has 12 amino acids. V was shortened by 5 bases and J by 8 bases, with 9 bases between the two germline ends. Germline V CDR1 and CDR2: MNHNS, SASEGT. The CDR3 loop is CASSRKREKLFF. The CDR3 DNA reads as TGTGCCAGCAGTAGAAAGCGGGAAAAACTGTTTTTT.

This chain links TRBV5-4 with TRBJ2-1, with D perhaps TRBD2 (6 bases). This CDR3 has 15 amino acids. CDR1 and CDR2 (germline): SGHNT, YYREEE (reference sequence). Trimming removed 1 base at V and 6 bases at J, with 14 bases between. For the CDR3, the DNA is TGTGCCAGCAGCTTGAAACGGGAGAAGCTCAATGAGCAGTTCTTC. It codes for CASSLKREKLNEQFF.

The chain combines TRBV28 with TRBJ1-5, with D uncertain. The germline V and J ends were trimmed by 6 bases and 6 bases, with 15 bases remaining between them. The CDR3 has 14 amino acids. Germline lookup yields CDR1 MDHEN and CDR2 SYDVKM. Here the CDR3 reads CASSSPQRRQPQHF. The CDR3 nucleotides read TGTGCCAGCAGCTCCCCCCAGAGGCGTCAGCCCCAGCATTTT.

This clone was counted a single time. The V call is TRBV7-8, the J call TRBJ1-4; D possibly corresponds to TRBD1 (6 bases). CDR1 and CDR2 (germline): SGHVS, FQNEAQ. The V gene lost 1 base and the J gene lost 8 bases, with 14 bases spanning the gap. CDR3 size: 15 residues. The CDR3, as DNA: TGTGCCAGCAGCTTAGGAGGGACAAGGAGGGAAAAACTGTTTTTT. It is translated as CASSLGGTRREKLFF.

This CDR3 reads CASRRWLGQGNEKLFF. The CDR3 region has the DNA TGTGCCAGCAGACGCTGGTTGGGACAGGGGAATGAAAAACTGTTTTTT. The chain is built from TRBV27 and TRBJ1-4, with 10 bases fitting TRBD1. The CDR3 sequence is 16 residues long. Trimming removed 6 bases from V and 5 bases from J; junction bases left unmatched: 9. Per the germline V gene, CDR1 is MNHEY and CDR2 is SMNVEV (reference sequence).

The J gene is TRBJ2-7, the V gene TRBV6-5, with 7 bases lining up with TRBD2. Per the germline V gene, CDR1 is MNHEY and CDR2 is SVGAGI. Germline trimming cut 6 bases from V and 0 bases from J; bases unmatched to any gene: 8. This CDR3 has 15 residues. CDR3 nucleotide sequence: TGTGCCAGCAGAGCGTATAGCGGGTCCTCCTACGAGCAGTACTTC. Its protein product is CASRAYSGSSYEQYF.

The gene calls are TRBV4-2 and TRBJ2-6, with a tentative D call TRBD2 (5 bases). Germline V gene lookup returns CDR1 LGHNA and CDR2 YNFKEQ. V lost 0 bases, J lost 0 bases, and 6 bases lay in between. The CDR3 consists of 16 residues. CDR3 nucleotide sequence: TGTGCCAGCAGCCAAGAGACTACCTCTGGGGCCAACGTCCTGACTTTC. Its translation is CASSQETTSGANVLTF.

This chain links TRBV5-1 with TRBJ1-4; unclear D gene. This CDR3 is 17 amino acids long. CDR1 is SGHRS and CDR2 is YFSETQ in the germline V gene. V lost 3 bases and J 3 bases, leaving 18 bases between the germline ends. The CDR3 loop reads CASSSRPNLGSNEKLFF. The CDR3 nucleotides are TGCGCCAGCAGCTCGCGGCCTAACCTAGGGTCTAATGAAAAACTGTTTTTT.

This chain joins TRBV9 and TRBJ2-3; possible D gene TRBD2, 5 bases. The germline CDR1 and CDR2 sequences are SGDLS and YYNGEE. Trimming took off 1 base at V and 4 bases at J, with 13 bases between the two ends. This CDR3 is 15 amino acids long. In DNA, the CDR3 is TGTGCCAGCAGCGTAACGGTCGCGGGTGCAGATACGCAGTATTTT. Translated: CASSVTVAGADTQYF.

The CDR3, as DNA: TGTGCCAGCAGCGGTAATAGTAGGGAGACCCAGTACTTC. It specifies CASSGNSRETQYF. The V and J genes are TRBV7-8 and TRBJ2-5; D unclear. Germline CDR1 SGHVS, CDR2 FQNEAQ. The CDR3 extends over 13 amino acids. Trimming took 5 bases from V and 5 from J, leaving 12 bases between them.

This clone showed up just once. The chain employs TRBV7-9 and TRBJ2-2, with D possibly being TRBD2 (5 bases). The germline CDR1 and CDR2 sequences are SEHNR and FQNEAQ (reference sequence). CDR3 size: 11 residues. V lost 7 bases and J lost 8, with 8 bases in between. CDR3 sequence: CASTVAGELFF. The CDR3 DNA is TGTGCCAGCACCGTAGCGGGGGAGCTGTTTTTT.

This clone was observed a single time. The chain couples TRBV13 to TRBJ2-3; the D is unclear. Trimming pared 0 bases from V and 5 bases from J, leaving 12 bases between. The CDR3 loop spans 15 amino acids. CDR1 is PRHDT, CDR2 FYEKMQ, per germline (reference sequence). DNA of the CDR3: TGTGCCAGCAGCTTAGGGGGGTATAGAAAAGATACGCAGTATTTT. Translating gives CASSLGGYRKDTQYF.